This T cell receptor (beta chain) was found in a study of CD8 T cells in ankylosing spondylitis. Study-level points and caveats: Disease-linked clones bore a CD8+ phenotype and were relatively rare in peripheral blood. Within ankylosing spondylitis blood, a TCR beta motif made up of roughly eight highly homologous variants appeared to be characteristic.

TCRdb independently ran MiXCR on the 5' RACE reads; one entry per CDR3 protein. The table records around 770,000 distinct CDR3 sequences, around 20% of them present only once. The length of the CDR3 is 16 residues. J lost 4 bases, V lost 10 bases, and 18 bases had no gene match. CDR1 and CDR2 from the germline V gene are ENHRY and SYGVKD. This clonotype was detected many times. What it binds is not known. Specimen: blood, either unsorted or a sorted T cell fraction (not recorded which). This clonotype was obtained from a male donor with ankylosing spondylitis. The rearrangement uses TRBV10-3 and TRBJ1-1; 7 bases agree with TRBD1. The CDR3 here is CATSPSKRQGPTEAFF. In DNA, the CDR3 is TGTGCCACATCCCCGAGCAAGAGACAGGGACCCACTGAAGCTTTCTTT.